These T cell receptor beta chains were read from a single sample in a study of blood T cell repertoires in COVID-19. TCRdb keeps only in-frame clones here, not all; method: immunoSEQ multiplex PCR. This sample has approximately 61,000 clones, with approximately 79% found just once. Sequencing used peripheral blood. The receptors come from a woman in her sixties or seventies with acute or convalescent COVID-19. CDR3s include the opening cysteine and the closing phenylalanine or tryptophan. The D gene is left open where the match is weak. Only some rows state a clone size, as once, few, many or a class for expanded clones.

J: TRBJ2-1; D: TRBD1; size: .; V: TRBV7-2; DNA: TGTGCCAGCAGCCAAGGACAGGGCCTCTACAATGAGCAGTTCTTC; CDR3: CASSQGQGLYNEQFF
J: TRBJ2-1; D: TRBD2; size: .; V: TRBV7-9; DNA: TGTGCCAGCCAAAGGGGGAGCGGGGGGGCCCCGGGGCAGTTCTTC; CDR3: CASQRGSGGAPGQFF
J: TRBJ1-2; D: TRBD1; size: .; V: TRBV6-1; DNA: TGTGCCAGCAGTGAAGTGACAGGGAACGGCTACACCTTC; CDR3: CASSEVTGNGYTF
J: TRBJ1-2; D: TRBD1; size: .; V: TRBV29-1; DNA: TGCATCGTGGCAGGGGGCAGTGGCTACACCTTC; CDR3: CIVAGGSGYTF
J: TRBJ2-1; D: .; size: .; V: TRBV5-4; DNA: TGTGCCAGCAGCTTGGACTCGGGGAGACAGCAGTTCTTC; CDR3: CASSLDSGRQQFF
J: TRBJ1-3; D: .; size: many; V: TRBV3-1/TRBV3-2; DNA: TGTGCCAGCAGCCAAAACAGGGCGACCTCTGGAAACACCATATATTTT; CDR3: CASSQNRATSGNTIYF
J: TRBJ2-5; D: .; size: .; V: TRBV11-3; DNA: TGTGCCAGCAGCCTTCGACAGGAGAAGACCCAGTACTTC; CDR3: CASSLRQEKTQYF
J: TRBJ2-7; D: TRBD1; size: few; V: TRBV7-9; DNA: TGTGCCAGCGGCGGCGAGGACAGGGACGGGTACGAGCAGTACTTC; CDR3: CASGGEDRDGYEQYF
J: TRBJ1-4; D: .; size: .; V: TRBV9; DNA: TGTGCCAGCAGCGTGGGGGGTCGAAATGAAAAACTGTTTTTT; CDR3: CASSVGGRNEKLFF
J: TRBJ2-5; D: .; size: .; V: TRBV6-5; DNA: TGTGCCAGCGGGGGCAGGCAAGAGACCCAGTACTTC; CDR3: CASGGRQETQYF
J: TRBJ2-1; D: .; size: .; V: TRBV11-2; DNA: TGTGCCAGCAGCTTAGGCGGGGTCGGGTATGAGCAGTTCTTC; CDR3: CASSLGGVGYEQFF
J: TRBJ1-2; D: TRBD1; size: .; V: TRBV29-1; DNA: TGCAGCGTTGGCGGACAGGGGGGCGGCTACACCTTC; CDR3: CSVGGQGGGYTF
J: TRBJ2-1; D: TRBD2; size: .; V: TRBV7-2; DNA: TGTGCCAGCAACCGCGGGGGGCCACCCTACAATGAGCAGTTCTTC; CDR3: CASNRGGPPYNEQFF
J: TRBJ2-3; D: .; size: .; V: TRBV16; DNA: TGTGCCAGCACCCAGCTATCAGATACGCAGTATTTT; CDR3: CASTQLSDTQYF
J: TRBJ2-2; D: .; size: .; V: TRBV6-2/TRBV6-3; DNA: TGTGCCAGCAGTTACCTGGGACGGGCAGGGGACACCGGGGAGCTGTTTTTT; CDR3: CASSYLGRAGDTGELFF
J: TRBJ1-2; D: TRBD1; size: few; V: TRBV20-1; DNA: TGCAGTGCTAGTCAACAGGGGGACTATGGCTACACCTTC; CDR3: CSASQQGDYGYTF
J: TRBJ2-1; D: .; size: few; V: TRBV5-1; DNA: TGCGCCAGCAGCATACCAGGGGATGAGCAGTTCTTC; CDR3: CASSIPGDEQFF
J: TRBJ2-7; D: .; size: .; V: TRBV7-2; DNA: TGTGCCAGCATCGGAGGTGGTGAGCAGTACTTC; CDR3: CASIGGGEQYF
J: TRBJ2-5; D: .; size: .; V: TRBV6-5; DNA: TGTGCCAGCAGCCCAAAATTGGAGACCCAGTACTTC; CDR3: CASSPKLETQYF
J: TRBJ1-5; D: .; size: .; V: TRBV18; DNA: TGTGCCAGCTCACCTTCACAGACCCCATGGCCCCAGCATTTT; CDR3: CASSPSQTPWPQHF
J: TRBJ1-1; D: .; size: .; V: TRBV6-5; DNA: TGTGCCAGCAGTCTATCATTGAACACTGAAGCTTTCTTT; CDR3: CASSLSLNTEAFF
J: TRBJ2-1; D: .; size: .; V: TRBV7-2; DNA: TGTGCCAGCAGCTTTGGCGGTTCACTCAATGAGCAGTTCTTC; CDR3: CASSFGGSLNEQFF
J: TRBJ2-1; D: .; size: .; V: TRBV5-5; DNA: TGTGCCAGCAGCTTGGAGGGGACTCTGCGTGAGCAGTTCTTC; CDR3: CASSLEGTLREQFF
J: TRBJ2-3; D: .; size: .; V: TRBV6-1; DNA: TGTGCCAGCAGTGAAGATGGCGGGATCCTCACCCTCACAGATACGCAGTATTTT; CDR3: CASSEDGGILTLTDTQYF
J: TRBJ1-6; D: TRBD1; size: few; V: TRBV5-4; DNA: TGTGCCAGCAGCCTACGACGACAGGGAGTTAGATCACCCCTCCACTTT; CDR3: CASSLRRQGVRSPLHF
J: TRBJ1-1; D: TRBD1; size: once; V: TRBV6-5; DNA: TGTGCCAGCAGTTACAGATTAGGACAGGGGAACGAAGCTTTCTTT; CDR3: CASSYRLGQGNEAFF
J: TRBJ2-3; D: TRBD1; size: .; V: TRBV4-1; DNA: TGCGCCAGCAGCCAGCGACAGGGGGATACGCAGTATTTT; CDR3: CASSQRQGDTQYF
J: TRBJ2-6; D: TRBD1; size: .; V: TRBV18; DNA: TGTGCCACGTCCGGGACAGGGGGCTTTGGGGCCAACGTCCTGACTTTC; CDR3: CATSGTGGFGANVLTF
J: TRBJ1-1; D: .; size: .; V: TRBV29-1; DNA: TGCAGCCTTAACCAGGGGAACACTGAAGCTTTCTTT; CDR3: CSLNQGNTEAFF
J: TRBJ2-1; D: TRBD2; size: medium-sized; V: TRBV24-1; DNA: TGTGCCACCAGTGATTCAGGGACTAGCGGCCGGGGTGAGCAGTTCTTC; CDR3: CATSDSGTSGRGEQFF
J: TRBJ2-7; D: TRBD1; size: .; V: TRBV28; DNA: TGTGCCAGCAGTCCCCCGGGACAGGGAATCGAGCAGTACTTC; CDR3: CASSPPGQGIEQYF
J: TRBJ1-5; D: .; size: medium-sized; V: TRBV23-1; DNA: TGCGCCAGCAGTCCCTCAATATTCCCCACGAGGCAGCCCCAGCATTTT; CDR3: CASSPSIFPTRQPQHF
J: TRBJ2-5; D: .; size: once; V: TRBV5-1; DNA: TGCGCCAGCCGTGATACTTCCTCCCAAGAGACCCAGTACTTC; CDR3: CASRDTSSQETQYF
J: TRBJ2-7; D: TRBD1; size: .; V: TRBV10-1; DNA: TGCGCCAGCAGTGAGGAGGCGCGACAGGGGTCCTACGAGCAGTACTTC; CDR3: CASSEEARQGSYEQYF
J: TRBJ2-1; D: .; size: .; V: TRBV23-1; DNA: TGCGCCAGCAGTCATCCGTGGGGGGACCGGGTTGTCGATGAGCAGTTCTTC; CDR3: CASSHPWGDRVVDEQFF
J: TRBJ1-5; D: .; size: .; V: TRBV7-8; DNA: TGTGCCAGCAGCTCCGACAGGACCAGCAGCAATCAGCCCCAGCATTTT; CDR3: CASSSDRTSSNQPQHF
J: TRBJ2-3; D: .; size: .; V: TRBV27; DNA: TGTGCCAGCAAATTCACTGGCACAGATACGCAGTATTTT; CDR3: CASKFTGTDTQYF
J: TRBJ1-5; D: .; size: .; V: TRBV5-6; DNA: TGTGCCAGCAGCTTGGCGGCAGGGGTGAGCAATCAGCCCCAGCATTTT; CDR3: CASSLAAGVSNQPQHF
J: TRBJ1-6; D: .; size: .; V: TRBV6-4; DNA: TGTGCCAGCAGGGCCGTCGTGAATTCACCCCTCCACTTT; CDR3: CASRAVVNSPLHF
J: TRBJ1-5; D: TRBD1; size: .; V: TRBV24-1; DNA: TGTGCCACCCGACAGGGGGTGAGCAATCAGCCCCAGCATTTT; CDR3: CATRQGVSNQPQHF
J: TRBJ2-7; D: .; size: .; V: TRBV28; DNA: TGTGCCAGCAGCCTCCTCAGGTACGAGCAGTACTTC; CDR3: CASSLLRYEQYF
J: TRBJ2-1; D: .; size: .; V: TRBV7-3; DNA: TGTGCCAGCAGAATCACCCTATCCTTCTACAATGAGCAGTTCTTC; CDR3: CASRITLSFYNEQFF
J: TRBJ2-7; D: .; size: .; V: TRBV11-1; DNA: TGTGCCAGCAGCTTAGCTGGGGCAGGATACTACGAGCAGTACTTC; CDR3: CASSLAGAGYYEQYF
J: TRBJ2-1; D: .; size: .; V: TRBV10-3; DNA: TGTGCCATCAGTGAGGCGGAGGGGACAGCGAATGAGCAGTTCTTC; CDR3: CAISEAEGTANEQFF
J: TRBJ1-2; D: TRBD1; size: .; V: TRBV19; DNA: TGTGCCATCCAACAGGGGGCCGATGGCTACACCTTC; CDR3: CAIQQGADGYTF
J: TRBJ2-7; D: .; size: .; V: TRBV7-2; DNA: TGTGCCAGCAGCCCTAGGGGGCAGGGGGGAACAGGGTTTAACGAGCAGTACTTC; CDR3: CASSPRGQGGTGFNEQYF
J: TRBJ2-5; D: .; size: .; V: TRBV6-6; DNA: TGTGCCAGCACCAAAAGTCGGAACAGTAAAGAGACCCAGTACTTC; CDR3: CASTKSRNSKETQYF
J: TRBJ1-2; D: .; size: .; V: TRBV7-2; DNA: TGTGCCAGCAGCTTAAAACCAACCGGCTATGGCTACACCTTC; CDR3: CASSLKPTGYGYTF
J: TRBJ2-5; D: TRBD2; size: once; V: TRBV2; DNA: TGTGCCAGCAGTGCCCCTGGCGGGGGGGTTCTGGAGACCCAGTACTTC; CDR3: CASSAPGGGVLETQYF
J: TRBJ2-3; D: TRBD2; size: .; V: TRBV7-3; DNA: TGTGCCAGCAGCCCACGGACTAGCCCCCCAGATACGCAGTATTTT; CDR3: CASSPRTSPPDTQYF
J: TRBJ2-5; D: TRBD1; size: .; V: TRBV11-2; DNA: TGTGCCAGCAGCTCCGGACAGGGGGCTTGGGAGACCCAGTACTTC; CDR3: CASSSGQGAWETQYF